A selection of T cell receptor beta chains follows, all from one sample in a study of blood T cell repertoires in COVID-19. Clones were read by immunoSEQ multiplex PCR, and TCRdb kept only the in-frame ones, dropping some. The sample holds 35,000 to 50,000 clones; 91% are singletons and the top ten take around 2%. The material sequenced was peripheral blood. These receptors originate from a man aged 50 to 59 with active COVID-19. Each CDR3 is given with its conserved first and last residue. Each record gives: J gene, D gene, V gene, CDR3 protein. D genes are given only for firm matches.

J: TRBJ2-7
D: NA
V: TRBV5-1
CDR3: CASSWGQGALELYF

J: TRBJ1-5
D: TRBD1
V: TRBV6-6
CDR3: CASSRGKDRLNLGNQPQHF

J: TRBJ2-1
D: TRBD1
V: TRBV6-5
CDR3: CASRGQGGANEQFF

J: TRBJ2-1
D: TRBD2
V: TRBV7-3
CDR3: CASSLGLAGYNEQFF

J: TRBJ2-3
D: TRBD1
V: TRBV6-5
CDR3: CASMGTGEGDTQYF

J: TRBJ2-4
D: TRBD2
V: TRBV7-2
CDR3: CASSLDGGANIQYF

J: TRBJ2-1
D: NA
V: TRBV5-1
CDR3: CASSLSGWNSEQFF

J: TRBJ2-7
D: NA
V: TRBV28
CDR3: CASSAGSYEQYF

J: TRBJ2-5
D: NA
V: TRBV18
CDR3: CASSPMAGVQETQYF

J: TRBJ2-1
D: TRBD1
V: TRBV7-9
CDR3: CASSPADRGQFF

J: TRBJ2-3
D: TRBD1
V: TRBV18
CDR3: CASSPTQGDRRYF

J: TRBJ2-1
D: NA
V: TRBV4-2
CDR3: CASSQDPGTPNEQFF

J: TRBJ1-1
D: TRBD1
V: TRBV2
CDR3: CASSLQGMNTEAFF

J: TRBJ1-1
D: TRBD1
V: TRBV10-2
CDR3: CASMETGKAEAFF

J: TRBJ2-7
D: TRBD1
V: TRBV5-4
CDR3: CASSQQGALSYEQYF

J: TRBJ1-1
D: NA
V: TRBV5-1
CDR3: CASSSGNTEAFF

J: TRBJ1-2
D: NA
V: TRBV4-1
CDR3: CASSPPDRDYGYTF

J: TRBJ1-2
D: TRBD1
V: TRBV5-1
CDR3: CASSPPGQGFGYTF

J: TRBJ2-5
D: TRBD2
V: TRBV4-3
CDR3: CASSRDPGLAGAWGETQYF

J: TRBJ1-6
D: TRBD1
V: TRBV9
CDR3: CASSVGTGEGSPLHF

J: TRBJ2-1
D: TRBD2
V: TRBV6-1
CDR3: CASSENVGRTNEQFF

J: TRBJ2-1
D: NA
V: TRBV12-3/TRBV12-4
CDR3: CASSFHYNEQFF

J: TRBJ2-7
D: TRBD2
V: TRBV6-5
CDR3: CASMRGGFYEQYF

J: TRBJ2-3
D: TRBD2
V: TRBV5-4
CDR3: CASSLGASGRPTSTDTQYF

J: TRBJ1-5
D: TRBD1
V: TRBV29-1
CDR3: CSVDLARGPHSNQPQHF

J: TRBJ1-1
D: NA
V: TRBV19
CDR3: CASSIYNTEAFF

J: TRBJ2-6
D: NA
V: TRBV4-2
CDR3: CASGREARSGANVLTF

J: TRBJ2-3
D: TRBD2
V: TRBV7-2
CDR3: CASSSLAGPAADTQYF

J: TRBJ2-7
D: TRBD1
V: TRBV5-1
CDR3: CASSSGTGGNEQYF

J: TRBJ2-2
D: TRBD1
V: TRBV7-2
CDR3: CASRGTVATGELFF

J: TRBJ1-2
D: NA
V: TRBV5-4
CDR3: CASSKLVESGPYGYTF

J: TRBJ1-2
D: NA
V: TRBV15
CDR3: CATSSFSLGAGYGYTF

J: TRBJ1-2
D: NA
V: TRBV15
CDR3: CATSSFQANYGYTF

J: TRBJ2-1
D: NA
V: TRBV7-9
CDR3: CASSPIGSSYNEQFF

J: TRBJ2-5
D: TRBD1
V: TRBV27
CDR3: CASSLWGTVQETQYF

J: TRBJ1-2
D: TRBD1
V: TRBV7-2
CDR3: CASSLGGRGYNGYTF